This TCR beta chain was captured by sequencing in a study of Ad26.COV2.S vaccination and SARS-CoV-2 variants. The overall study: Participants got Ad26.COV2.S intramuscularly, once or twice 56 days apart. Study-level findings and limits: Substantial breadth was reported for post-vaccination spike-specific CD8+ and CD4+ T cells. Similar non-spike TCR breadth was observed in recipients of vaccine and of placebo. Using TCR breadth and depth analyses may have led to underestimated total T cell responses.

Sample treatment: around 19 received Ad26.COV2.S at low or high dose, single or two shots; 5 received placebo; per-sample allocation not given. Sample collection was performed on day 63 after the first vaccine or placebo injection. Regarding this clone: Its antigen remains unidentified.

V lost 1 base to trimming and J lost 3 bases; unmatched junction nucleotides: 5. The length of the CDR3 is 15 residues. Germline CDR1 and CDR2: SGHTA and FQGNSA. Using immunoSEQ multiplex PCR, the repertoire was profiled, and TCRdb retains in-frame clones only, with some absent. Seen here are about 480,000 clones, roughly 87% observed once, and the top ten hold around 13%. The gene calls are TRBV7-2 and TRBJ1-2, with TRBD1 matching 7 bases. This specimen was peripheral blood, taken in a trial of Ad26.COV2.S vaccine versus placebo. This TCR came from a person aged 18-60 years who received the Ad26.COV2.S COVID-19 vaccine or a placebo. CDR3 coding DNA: TGTGCCAGCAGCTTAGTGGGAGGGGGCGACTATGGCTACACCTTC. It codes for CASSLVGGGDYGYTF.